The present TCR beta chain was sequenced within a study of T cells in Graves' hyperthyroidism and ophthalmopathy. This clonotype was seen a few times. Amplification targeted TCR beta CDR3 regions from RNA transcripts. The TCR CDR3 first-round RT-PCR relied on the HTBI primer set. TCRdb reprocessed the multiplex PCR reads with MiXCR, giving one entry per CDR3 protein. The sample contains about 420,000 distinct CDR3 sequences, approximately 15% of which appear only once. Sequences were obtained from blood. The receptor was derived from a woman aged 18-29 years with Graves' hyperthyroidism.

The CDR3 DNA reads as TGTGCCAGCAGGGGGCAGGGGGCCGGGCAGCCCCAGCATTTT. Amino acids: CASRGQGAGQPQHF. The J gene is TRBJ1-5, the V gene TRBV27; the match to TRBD1 covers 8 bases. V lost 6 bases and J lost 7; bases outside the gene matches: 8. The CDR3 contains 14 residues. Germline values: CDR1 MNHEY, CDR2 SMNVEV (reference sequence).